Listed below are T cell receptor beta chains from one sample, sequenced in a study of T cells in Graves' hyperthyroidism and ophthalmopathy. TCRdb re-called the multiplex PCR reads through MiXCR, storing one row per CDR3 protein. The repertoire holds about 700,000 distinct CDR3 sequences, with 11% to 15% as singletons. The sample comprised blood. The receptors here all came from a woman between 18 and 29 years old with Graves' hyperthyroidism. Each CDR3 is given with its conserved first and last residue. The D gene is left open where the match is weak. Clone size is shown for a subset of rows, as once, few, many or a class of expanded clone.

J gene: TRBJ2-4
V gene: TRBV5-4
clone size: many
D gene: TRBD1
CDR3 protein: CASSPWTGKNIQYF
CDR3 DNA: TGTGCCAGCAGCCCTTGGACAGGCAAAAACATTCAGTACTTC

J gene: TRBJ2-2
V gene: TRBV24-1
clone size: few
D gene: .
CDR3 protein: CATSDIGRGDTGELFF
CDR3 DNA: TGTGCCACCAGTGATATCGGGAGAGGCGACACCGGGGAGCTGTTTTTT

J gene: TRBJ2-4
V gene: TRBV4-1
clone size: .
D gene: TRBD2
CDR3 protein: CASSDRKSGNKNMSYF
CDR3 DNA: TGCGCCAGCAGCGATCGTAAAAGCGGGAATAAAAACATGTCGTACTTC

J gene: TRBJ2-4
V gene: TRBV2
clone size: few
D gene: .
CDR3 protein: CASSLPGRGKNIQYF
CDR3 DNA: TGTGCCAGCAGTCTTCCCGGACGAGGCAAAAACATTCAGTACTTC

J gene: TRBJ1-1
V gene: TRBV19
clone size: many
D gene: .
CDR3 protein: CASSRHIETEAFF
CDR3 DNA: TGTGCCAGTAGCCGACACATTGAGACTGAAGCTTTCTTT

J gene: TRBJ2-5
V gene: TRBV7-9
clone size: few
D gene: TRBD1
CDR3 protein: CASSLSHGQGETQYF
CDR3 DNA: TGTGCCAGCAGCTTATCACACGGACAGGGAGAGACCCAGTACTTC

J gene: TRBJ1-5
V gene: TRBV10-2
clone size: many
D gene: .
CDR3 protein: CASSESSRGDQPQHF
CDR3 DNA: TGCGCCAGCAGTGAGTCGAGCCGAGGGGATCAGCCCCAGCATTTT

J gene: TRBJ2-3
V gene: TRBV7-8
clone size: .
D gene: .
CDR3 protein: CASSQRGPDTDTQYF
CDR3 DNA: TGTGCCAGCAGCCAGAGGGGACCAGACACAGATACGCAGTATTTT

J gene: TRBJ2-7
V gene: TRBV30
clone size: many
D gene: TRBD1
CDR3 protein: CAWSRGQTLHEQYF
CDR3 DNA: TGTGCCTGGAGTAGGGGACAGACCCTACACGAGCAGTACTTC

J gene: TRBJ2-3
V gene: TRBV27
clone size: many
D gene: TRBD2
CDR3 protein: CASSSHPLAGGPPDTQYF
CDR3 DNA: TGTGCCAGCAGTTCGCACCCCTTAGCGGGAGGGCCCCCAGATACGCAGTATTTT

J gene: TRBJ1-5
V gene: TRBV30
clone size: many
D gene: .
CDR3 protein: CAWGPRVSNQPQHF
CDR3 DNA: TGTGCCTGGGGCCCACGGGTAAGCAATCAGCCCCAGCATTTT

J gene: TRBJ2-1
V gene: TRBV7-9
clone size: many
D gene: .
CDR3 protein: CASSSTSRLIYNEQFF
CDR3 DNA: TGTGCCAGCAGCTCAACCTCCCGACTAATTTACAATGAGCAGTTCTTC

J gene: TRBJ1-3
V gene: TRBV12-3/TRBV12-4
clone size: .
D gene: TRBD1
CDR3 protein: CASRLTGGIGNTIYF
CDR3 DNA: TGTGCCAGCAGATTGACAGGGGGGATTGGAAACACCATATATTTT

J gene: TRBJ2-7
V gene: TRBV7-2
clone size: few
D gene: TRBD2
CDR3 protein: CASSPPGLASSYEQYF
CDR3 DNA: TGTGCCAGCAGCCCCCCCGGACTAGCGTCTTCCTACGAGCAGTACTTC

J gene: TRBJ2-3
V gene: TRBV13
clone size: many
D gene: TRBD2
CDR3 protein: CASSLYSGSTDTQYF
CDR3 DNA: TGTGCCAGCAGCTTATATAGCGGGTCCACAGATACGCAGTATTTT

J gene: TRBJ2-1
V gene: TRBV28
clone size: many
D gene: .
CDR3 protein: CASTLGATYNEQFF
CDR3 DNA: TGTGCCAGCACCCTCGGGGCTACCTACAATGAGCAGTTCTTC

J gene: TRBJ2-1
V gene: TRBV7-6
clone size: many
D gene: .
CDR3 protein: CASSLAERGNEQFF
CDR3 DNA: TGTGCCAGCAGCTTAGCGGAACGGGGCAATGAGCAGTTCTTC

J gene: TRBJ2-2
V gene: TRBV3-1
clone size: many
D gene: .
CDR3 protein: CASSHGGTDGELFF
CDR3 DNA: TGTGCCAGCAGCCATGGAGGGACAGACGGGGAGCTGTTTTTT

J gene: TRBJ2-7
V gene: TRBV28
clone size: many
D gene: .
CDR3 protein: CASFGRAYEQYF
CDR3 DNA: TGTGCCAGCTTCGGCAGGGCCTACGAGCAGTACTTC

J gene: TRBJ1-1
V gene: TRBV5-4
clone size: few
D gene: .
CDR3 protein: CASSFGQLANTEAFF
CDR3 DNA: TGTGCCAGCAGCTTTGGACAACTAGCAAACACTGAAGCTTTCTTT

J gene: TRBJ1-2
V gene: TRBV6-1
clone size: .
D gene: .
CDR3 protein: CASEGTTDSYGYTF
CDR3 DNA: TGTGCCAGTGAAGGGACAACGGATTCCTATGGCTACACCTTC

J gene: TRBJ2-3
V gene: TRBV7-2
clone size: many
D gene: TRBD2
CDR3 protein: CASSFRTSGGVNTQYF
CDR3 DNA: TGTGCCAGCAGCTTTAGGACTAGCGGGGGGGTCAATACGCAGTATTTT

J gene: TRBJ2-1
V gene: TRBV7-2
clone size: .
D gene: .
CDR3 protein: CASSNRLAIGQFF
CDR3 DNA: TGTGCCAGCAGCAATCGGCTAGCTATTGGGCAGTTCTTC

J gene: TRBJ2-7
V gene: TRBV7-2
clone size: many
D gene: .
CDR3 protein: CASSSRFQMSYEQYF
CDR3 DNA: .

J gene: TRBJ1-3
V gene: TRBV6-1
clone size: few
D gene: .
CDR3 protein: CASSQSGAVGNTIYF
CDR3 DNA: TGTGCCAGCAGTCAGTCCGGGGCCGTAGGAAACACCATATATTTT